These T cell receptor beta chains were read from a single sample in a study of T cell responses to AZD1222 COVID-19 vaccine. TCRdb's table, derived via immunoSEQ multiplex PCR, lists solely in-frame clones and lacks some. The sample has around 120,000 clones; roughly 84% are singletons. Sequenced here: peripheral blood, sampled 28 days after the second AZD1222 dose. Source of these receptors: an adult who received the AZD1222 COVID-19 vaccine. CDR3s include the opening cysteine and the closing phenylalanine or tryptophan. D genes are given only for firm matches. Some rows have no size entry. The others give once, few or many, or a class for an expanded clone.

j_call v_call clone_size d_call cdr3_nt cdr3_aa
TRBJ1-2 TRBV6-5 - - TGTGCCAGCAAGGAGTCCTTGAAGGGTGGCTACACCTTC CASKESLKGGYTF
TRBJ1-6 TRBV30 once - TGTGCCTGGAGTGTTGACCAGGTCTATTCACCCCTCCACTTT CAWSVDQVYSPLHF
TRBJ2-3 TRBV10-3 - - TGTGCCACCCTCAGGGACCTCAAGGATACGCAGTATTTT CATLRDLKDTQYF
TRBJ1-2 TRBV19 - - TGTGCCAGTAGTATAGACCCCACCCGGGACGGTAACTATGGCTACACCTTC CASSIDPTRDGNYGYTF
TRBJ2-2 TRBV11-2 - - TGTGCCAGCAGCACCAAGGGACCGAACACCGGGGAGCTGTTTTTT CASSTKGPNTGELFF
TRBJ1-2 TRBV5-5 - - TGTGCCAGCAGTTTTACGGGATCACTCGAACTAGGCTACACCTTC CASSFTGSLELGYTF
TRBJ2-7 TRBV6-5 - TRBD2 TGTGCCAGCACCTCCCATAGCGGGGGTGGCGAGCAGTACTTC CASTSHSGGGEQYF
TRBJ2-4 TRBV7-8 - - TGTGCCAGCAGTACAGGGGCCAAAAACATTCAGTACTTC CASSTGAKNIQYF
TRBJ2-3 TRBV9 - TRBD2 TGTGCCAGCAGCCCCATAGCGGGGGGCGTCACAGATACGCAGTATTTT CASSPIAGGVTDTQYF
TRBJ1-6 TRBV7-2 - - TGTGCCAGCACCCAGACCATTGGGGCCTTTCGGGATTCACCCCTCCACTTT CASTQTIGAFRDSPLHF
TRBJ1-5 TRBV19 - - TGTGCCAGTAGTAGTAGACAGGCGGCTCAGCCCCAGCATTTT CASSSRQAAQPQHF
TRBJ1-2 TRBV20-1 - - TGCAGTGCTAGTTACCGGCAGGGGCACTATGGCTACACCTTC CSASYRQGHYGYTF
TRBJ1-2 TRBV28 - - TGTGCCAGCAGCCCGACAGCGAACTATGGCTACACCTTC CASSPTANYGYTF
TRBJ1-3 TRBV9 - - TGTGCCAGCAGCCCTCTGGTGGTATCCTCTGGAAACACCATATATTTT CASSPLVVSSGNTIYF
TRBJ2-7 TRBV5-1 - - TGCGCCAGCAGCTTGGGTGAAGTTTACGAGCAGTACTTC CASSLGEVYEQYF
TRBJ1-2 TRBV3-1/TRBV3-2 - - TGTGCCAGCAGCCAAGGTGACGGGGTAGGCTACACCTTC CASSQGDGVGYTF
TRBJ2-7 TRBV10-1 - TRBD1 TGCGCCAGCAGTGAGAATTGGACAGGGAAATTATTGAATACCTACGAGCAGTACTTC CASSENWTGKLLNTYEQYF
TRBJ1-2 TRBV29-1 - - TGCAGCGCGGATGTGGCCCGAACGGGCGGCTACACCTTC CSADVARTGGYTF
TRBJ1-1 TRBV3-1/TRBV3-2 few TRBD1 TGTGCCAGCAGCAGACAGGGAGGCACTGAAGCTTTCTTT CASSRQGGTEAFF
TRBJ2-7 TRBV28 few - TGTGCCAGCAGGCGGGTCGAGCAGTACTTC CASRRVEQYF
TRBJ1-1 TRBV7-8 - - TGTGCCAGCAGCTTGCAGGGTGATTTAAGTGGAGCTTTCTTT CASSLQGDLSGAFF
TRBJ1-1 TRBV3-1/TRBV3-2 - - TGTGCCAGCAGCACTGATGGAACTGAAGCTTTCTTT CASSTDGTEAFF
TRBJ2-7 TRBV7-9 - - TGTGCCAGCAGCTATCCGCGTGGGACCCCATCCCTCGAGCAGTACTTC CASSYPRGTPSLEQYF
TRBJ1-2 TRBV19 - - TGTGCCAGTAGTATTGCAGGGAACTATGGCTACACCTTC CASSIAGNYGYTF
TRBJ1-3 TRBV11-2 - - TGTGCCAGCCGCAGCTCTGGAAACACCATATATTTT CASRSSGNTIYF
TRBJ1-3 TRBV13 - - TGTGCCAGCAGCTTATATGGGAGGACGACCTCTGGAAACACCATATATTTT CASSLYGRTTSGNTIYF
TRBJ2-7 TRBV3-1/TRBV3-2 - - TGTGCCAGCAGCCCCGGGGAGGTTTACGAGCAGTACTTC CASSPGEVYEQYF
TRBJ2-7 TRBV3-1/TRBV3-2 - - TGTGCCAGCAGCCAAGATATCGCACGTGCCCACGAGCAGTACTTC CASSQDIARAHEQYF
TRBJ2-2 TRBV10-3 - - TGTGCCATCAGTGAGTCGCCAGAGGACACATCCCACTCCGGGGAGCTGTTTTTT CAISESPEDTSHSGELFF
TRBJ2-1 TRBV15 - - TGTGCCACCAGCAGAGATTACCAGGGTCATAATGAGCAGTTCTTC CATSRDYQGHNEQFF
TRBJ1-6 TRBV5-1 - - TGCGCCAGCAGCTTGTCGACCGGAGCAGGGTATAATTCACCCCTCCACTTT CASSLSTGAGYNSPLHF
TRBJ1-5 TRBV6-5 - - TGTGCCAGCAGGCAGGGCAATCAGCCCCAGCATTTT CASRQGNQPQHF
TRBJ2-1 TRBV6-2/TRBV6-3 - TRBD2 TGTGCCAGCAGTTACGCGGGGGTTACCTACAATGAGCAGTTCTTC CASSYAGVTYNEQFF
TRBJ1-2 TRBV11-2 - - TGTGCCAGCAGCCCCCTCACAGGGTACGGCTACACCTTC CASSPLTGYGYTF
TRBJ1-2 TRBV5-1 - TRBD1 TGCGCCAGCAGCTTCGACGGACAGGGCCTGGGGGGCTACACCTTC CASSFDGQGLGGYTF
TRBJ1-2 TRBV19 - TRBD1 TGTGCCAGTAGTGACAGGGACAGAGTTTTTGCTGGCTACACCTTC CASSDRDRVFAGYTF
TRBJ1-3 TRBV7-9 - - TGTGCCAGCAGCTTAGGAGAAAACAGGGCTTCTGGAAACACCATATATTTT CASSLGENRASGNTIYF
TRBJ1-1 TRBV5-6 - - TGTGCCAGCAGCTTGGAGACGGGGCAGAACACTGAAGCTTTCTTT CASSLETGQNTEAFF
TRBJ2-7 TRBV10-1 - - TGCGCCAGCAGTGAGGGCACAGGTTTCACCTACGAGCAGTACTTC CASSEGTGFTYEQYF
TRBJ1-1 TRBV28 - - TGTGCCAGCAGTTTCGGCGGGATAGGGAACACTGAAGCTTTCTTT CASSFGGIGNTEAFF
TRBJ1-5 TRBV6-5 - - TGTGCCAGCAGTTCAGGGTTGGGCAATCAGCCCCAGCATTTT CASSSGLGNQPQHF
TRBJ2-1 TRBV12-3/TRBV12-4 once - TGTGCCAGCAGCCCTGAATACAATGAGCAGTTCTTC CASSPEYNEQFF
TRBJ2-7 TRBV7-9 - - TGTGCCAGCAGCTTAAGGGGCTTTAAAAACTACGAGCAGTACTTC CASSLRGFKNYEQYF
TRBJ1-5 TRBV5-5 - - TGTGCCAGCAGCCACGGCCGAGTCACGTCTTCGACCCAGCATTTT CASSHGRVTSSTQHF
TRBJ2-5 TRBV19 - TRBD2 TGTGCCAGTAGTATTGGGACTAGCGGGGGCCAAGAGACCCAGTACTTC CASSIGTSGGQETQYF
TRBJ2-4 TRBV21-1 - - TGTGCCAGGTACGTAAAACTAGCCAAAAACATTCAGTACTTC CARYVKLAKNIQYF
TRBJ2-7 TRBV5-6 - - TGTGCCAGCAGCTTGGGGTTCCGGGAGCAGTACTTC CASSLGFREQYF
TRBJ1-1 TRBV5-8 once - TGTGCCAGCAGCTTCTTATTGGTGAACACTGAAGCTTTCTTT CASSFLLVNTEAFF
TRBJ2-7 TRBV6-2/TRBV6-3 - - TGTGCCAGCAGTTATTCGGGAAACTACGAGCAGTACTTC CASSYSGNYEQYF
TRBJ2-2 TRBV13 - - TGTGCCAGCAGCTTACGAGGGGTCGGGGAGCTGTTTTTT CASSLRGVGELFF
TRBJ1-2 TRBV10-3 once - TGTGCCAGCAGGACAGACCCTAACTATGGCTACACCTTC CASRTDPNYGYTF
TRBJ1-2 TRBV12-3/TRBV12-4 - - TGTGCCAGCAGTGCTGAAGGCTATGGCTACACCTTC CASSAEGYGYTF
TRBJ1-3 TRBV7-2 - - TGTGCCAGCAGCTTAGGAGGGGGAGGGGCTGGAAACACCATATATTTT CASSLGGGGAGNTIYF
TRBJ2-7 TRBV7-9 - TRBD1 TGTGCCAGCAGCTTAGCGGGACAGAGTGCCTACGAGCAGTACTTC CASSLAGQSAYEQYF
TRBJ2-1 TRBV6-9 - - TGTGCCAGCAGTTATTCCGGGGGTGGGTACAATGAGCAGTTCTTC CASSYSGGGYNEQFF
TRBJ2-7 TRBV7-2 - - TGTGCCAGCAAAAAAAATAGAGGGGATTACTACGAGCAGTACTTC CASKKNRGDYYEQYF
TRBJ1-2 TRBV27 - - TGTGCCAGCAGTAACCCTCCATCGGCCCATGGCTACACCTTC CASSNPPSAHGYTF
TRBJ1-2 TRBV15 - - TGTGCCACCAGCAGAACTCGGGGTCTCTATGGCTACACCTTC CATSRTRGLYGYTF
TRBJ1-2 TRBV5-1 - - TGCGCCAGCAGCTCGACGGGGGGCCTTCCTAACTATGGCTACACCTTC CASSSTGGLPNYGYTF